This T cell receptor beta chain was sequenced for a study of a mutant IDH1 vaccine in newly diagnosed glioma. At the level of the study: Across weeks 1, 3, 5, 7, 11, 15, 19 and 23, patients received a vaccination each time, eight in all. Radiotherapy, temozolomide, or both had been given previously, and both were given to most. Of treated patients, approximately 60% were men and about 40% women, averaging roughly 42 years. Study-level results: Among all patients, vaccine-induced immune responses occurred in around 95%.

About this clone: Antigen unknown.

Germline V gene sequence: CDR1 SGHVS, CDR2 FQNEAQ. The CDR3 length is 14 residues. Trimming removed 0 bases from V and 5 bases from J, with 7 bases in between. Method: immunoSEQ multiplex PCR; TCRdb's copy keeps in-frame clones and lacks some. Of 45,000 to 60,000 clones in the sample, about three quarters were seen once. Time point meaning: week 5, during vaccination. In the vaccine, a single dose held 300 ug of the mutant IDH1 20-mer peptide, along with topical imiquimod. This TCR came from a man aged 50 to 60 with glioma. This specimen was PBMCs, taken from a glioma patient whose treatment included an IDH1 peptide vaccine. The V call is TRBV7-8, the J call TRBJ1-4; D is unresolved. The CDR3 coding sequence is TGTGCCAGCAGCTTAGCACGGTTAAATGAAAAACTGTTTTTT. Encoded protein: CASSLARLNEKLFF.